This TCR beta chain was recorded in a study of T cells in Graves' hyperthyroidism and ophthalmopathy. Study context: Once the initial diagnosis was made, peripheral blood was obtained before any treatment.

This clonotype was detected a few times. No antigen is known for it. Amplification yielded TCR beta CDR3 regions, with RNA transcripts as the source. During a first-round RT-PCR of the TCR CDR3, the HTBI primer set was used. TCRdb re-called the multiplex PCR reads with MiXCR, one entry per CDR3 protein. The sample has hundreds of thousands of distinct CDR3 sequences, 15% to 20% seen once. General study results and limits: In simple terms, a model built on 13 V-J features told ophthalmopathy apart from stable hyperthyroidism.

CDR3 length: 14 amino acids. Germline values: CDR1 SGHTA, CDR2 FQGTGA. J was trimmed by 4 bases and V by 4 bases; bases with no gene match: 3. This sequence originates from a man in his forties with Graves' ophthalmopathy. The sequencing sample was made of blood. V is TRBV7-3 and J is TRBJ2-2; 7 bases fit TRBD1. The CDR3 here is CASSSGQATGELFF. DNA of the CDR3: TGTGCCAGCAGCTCCGGACAGGCCACCGGGGAGCTGTTTTTT.